These 6 T cell receptor beta chains came from one sample sequenced in a study of chemoradiotherapy in HPV16-positive cancers. Only in-frame clones appear in the TCRdb table, and some are missing; sequencing was by immunoSEQ multiplex PCR. Of about 35,000 clones listed, approximately 90% are singletons. Here the sequenced sample was blood, taken from a patient who underwent chemoradiotherapy. All receptors derive from a human donor with HPV-associated anogenital cancer.

This clone has only a few counts. The rearrangement uses TRBV10-3 and TRBJ1-5; the match to TRBD1 covers 7 bases. This CDR3 region has 15 residues. The V gene end was trimmed by 3 bases and the J gene end by 0 bases; junction bases not matched to a gene: 2. Germline CDR1 and CDR2: ENHRY and SYGVKD. The CDR3 nucleotides read TGTGCCATCAGTGACAGGGGGGTTAGCAATCAGCCCCAGCATTTT. It is translated as CAISDRGVSNQPQHF.

The rearrangement links TRBV6-1 to TRBJ1-1; D may be TRBD1 (5 bases). There are 14 residues in the CDR3. The germline V gene encodes CDR1 MNHNS and CDR2 SASEGT. V dropped 2 bases and J dropped 2 bases, with 9 bases sitting between them. The DNA for the CDR3 is TGTGCCAGCAGTGAAAGGGGAATCAACACTGAAGCTTTCTTT. It encodes CASSERGINTEAFF.

This chain uses TRBV4-1 with TRBJ2-5; the D gene is possibly TRBD2 (5 bases). Germline CDR1 is MGHRA and CDR2 is YSYEKL. The length of the CDR3 is 19 residues. Trimming shortened V by 1 base and J by 2 bases, and 23 bases separated the two germline ends. CDR3 region: CASSQGRAEGLAGQETQYF. The CDR3 nucleotides read TGCGCCAGCAGCCAAGGACGGGCAGAGGGCCTAGCTGGACAAGAGACCCAGTACTTC.

This clone was seen a handful of times. J is TRBJ1-2 and V is TRBV10-2; 7 bases fit TRBD1. Germline V gene data show CDR1 as WSHSY and CDR2 as SAAADI. This CDR3 comprises 15 residues. V lost 5 bases, J lost 8 bases, and 14 bases stayed unmatched. The CDR3 loop reads CASSPRDSRSAGYTF. DNA for the CDR3: TGCGCCAGCAGTCCACGGGACAGTCGTTCGGCCGGCTACACCTTC.

This clone was detected a few times. The chain is built from TRBV15 and TRBJ2-2; D is perhaps TRBD1 or TRBD2 (5 bases each). The ends were cut back, 0 bases at V and 1 base at J, with 6 bases in the middle. The germline V gene encodes CDR1 LNHNV and CDR2 YYDKDF (reference sequence). This CDR3 contains 15 residues. Here the CDR3 reads CATSREGVNTGELFF. CDR3 DNA: TGTGCCACCAGCAGAGAGGGGGTGAACACCGGGGAGCTGTTTTTT.

The V gene is TRBV25-1, the J gene TRBJ1-1; D gene ambiguous. This CDR3 region has 14 residues. CDR1 MGHDK and CDR2 SYGVNS come from the germline V gene. V was trimmed by 4 bases and J by 7 bases, leaving 16 bases between them. CDR3 protein: CASSGYREMGEAFF. CDR3 in DNA: TGTGCCAGCAGTGGTTACCGAGAAATGGGTGAAGCTTTCTTT.